These 13 T cell receptor beta chains were all obtained from the same sample, sequenced in a study of tumor and adjacent non-tumor tissue in lung cancer. No cell sorting was done before RNA was extracted from the tissue. The normal lung tissue was taken more than 3 cm from the tumor edge. Three rounds of nested PCR, following a modified ARM-PCR protocol, produced the TCRbeta library. TCRdb reprocessed the multiplex PCR reads via MiXCR and lists one record per CDR3 protein. Of 60,000 to 85,000 distinct CDR3 sequences listed, around 76% were seen once; the top ten hold under 40%. Sequenced material: distant non-tumor lung tissue. These receptors all stem from a man aged 70 or older with non-small cell lung cancer.

There are a few counts of this clonotype. The V call is TRBV2, the J call TRBJ2-1; 13 bases match TRBD2. Germline V gene lookup returns CDR1 SNHLY and CDR2 FYNNEI. V was pared by 0 bases and J by 7 bases, with 3 bases of the junction left unmatched. The length of the CDR3 is 16 residues. The CDR3 sequence is CASSEAGLAGSNEQFF. In DNA form, the CDR3 reads TGTGCCAGCAGTGAAGCGGGACTAGCGGGGTCAAATGAGCAGTTCTTC.

As regards this clonotype: This clone may be a read error of a much larger clone one base away. The rearrangement links TRBV7-9 to TRBJ2-1, with TRBD1 identical over 8 bases. V shed 0 bases, J shed 6 bases, and the junction held 7 bases outside the gene matches. This CDR3 is 16 amino acids long. The germline CDR1 and CDR2 sequences are SEHNR and FQNEAQ (reference sequence). For the CDR3, the DNA is TGTGCCAGCAGCTTAGCGATATGGGACAGGTCCAATGAGCAGTTCTTC. It translates to CASSLAIWDRSNEQFF.

The gene calls are TRBV6-5 and TRBJ2-2, with D unclear. V shed 10 bases and J shed 5 bases, with 20 bases lying between them. This CDR3 spans 15 amino acids. Germline loops: CDR1 MNHEY, CDR2 SVGAGI. Here the CDR3 DNA reads TGTGCCAATAGTTACACCATTGGCGGAACCGGGGAGCTGTTTTTT. This sequence encodes CANSYTIGGTGELFF.

A word on this clonotype: The junction departs from the called germline gene at one end, perhaps through a read error. This chain connects TRBV29-1 to TRBJ1-2; unclear D gene. The CDR3 contains 16 residues. Germline values: CDR1 SQVTM, CDR2 ANQGSEA. Here the CDR3 DNA reads TGCGGCGTTGTCCCCTATCAATCCTGGGGAGAAGATGGATACACCTTC. Its protein product is CGVVPYQSWGEDGYTF.

In regard to this clonotype: The final CDR3 position lacks the conserved phenylalanine or tryptophan, pointing to a likely read error. The CDR3 DNA is TGTGCCAGCAGCTTTAGGAGGAACATTAAAGCTTTCTAT. Protein: CASSFRRNIKAFY. The chain recombines TRBV11-3 with TRBJ1-1; D not resolved. This CDR3 region has 13 residues. V lost 3 bases to trimming and J lost 9 bases, with 14 bases between them. Germline V gene lookup returns CDR1 SGHNT and CDR2 YENEEA.

This clonotype was detected only a few times. The V call is TRBV5-1, the J call TRBJ1-5; unclear D gene. The CDR3 contains 13 residues. Germline CDR1 reads SGHRS; CDR2 reads YFSETQ. V lost 0 bases and J 11 bases, leaving 12 bases between the germline ends. Here the CDR3 reads CASSLDGNEAQHF. In DNA, the CDR3 is TGCGCCAGCAGCTTGGACGGGAATGAAGCCCAGCATTTT.

Note on this clonotype: It may be a read error: a sequence one base away is much more abundant. The chain uses TRBV28 and TRBJ2-7; 9 positions match TRBD2. Per the germline V gene, CDR1 is MDHEN and CDR2 is SYDVKM. The CDR3 contains 15 residues. After removal of 4 bases from V and 3 bases from J, the junction contained 7 bases not matched to a gene. The CDR3 loop reads CASSSGISGGYEQYF. CDR3 DNA: TGTGCCAGCAGTTCCGGGATTAGCGGGGGCTACGAGCAGTACTTC.

This clonotype has at least ten counts. The chain has TRBV5-4 and TRBJ2-1, with D possibly matching TRBD1 (6 bases). Trimming cost V 4 bases and J 4 bases, with 12 bases left between them. Germline V gives CDR1 SGHNT, CDR2 YYREEE (reference sequence). This CDR3 has 14 residues. CDR3 bases: TGTGCCAGCAGCCAAATTGACAGGTACAATGAGCAGTTCTTC. As protein: CASSQIDRYNEQFF.

The chain joins TRBV28 to TRBJ1-6; D remains unclear. Germline CDR1 reads MDHEN; CDR2 reads SYDVKM. The V end lost 6 bases, the J end lost 10 bases, and 19 bases lay between the germline ends. This CDR3 spans 15 amino acids. This chain's CDR3 is CASSSEQWAGSPLHF. For the CDR3, the DNA is TGTGCCAGCAGCTCGGAACAGTGGGCTGGATCACCCCTCCACTTT.

This clonotype was observed a single time. The junction differs from germline at one of its ends, possibly a read error. The genes are TRBV28 and TRBJ2-1, with 7 bases fitting TRBD2. Germline loops: CDR1 MDHEN, CDR2 SYDVKM. CDR3 size: 14 residues. The CDR3 sequence: CASSRGSSYNGQFF. The CDR3, as DNA: TGCGCCAGCAGTCGCGGGAGCTCCTACAATGGGCAGTTCTTC. The full variable domain, in which reference TRBV28 and TRBJ2-1 provide the parts outside the CDR3, is DVKVTQSSRYLVKRTGEKVFLECVQDMDHENMFWYRQDPGLGLRLIYFSYDVKMKEKGDIPEGYSVSREKKERFSLILESASTNQTSMYLCASSRGSSYNGQFFGPGTRLTVL.

In regard to this clonotype: An end of the junction does not agree with germline; a read error may underlie this. V is TRBV29-1 and J is TRBJ1-2; D remains unclear. In germline, CDR1 is SQVTM, CDR2 ANQGSEA. This CDR3 spans 13 amino acids. The DNA for the CDR3 is TGCAGCGTTGAAGACAGGCCTAACTATGGTTACACCTTC. Amino acids: CSVEDRPNYGYTF.

The chain recombines TRBV5-1 with TRBJ1-2; TRBD1 might be the D (5 bases). V lost 0 bases and J lost 5, with 8 bases in between. The CDR3 contains 13 residues. The germline V gene encodes CDR1 SGHRS and CDR2 YFSETQ. The CDR3 protein is CASSLDRLYGYTF. The CDR3 region has the DNA TGCGCCAGCAGCTTGGACAGGTTGTATGGCTACACCTTC.

With regard to this clonotype: The junction and the germline gene differ at one end; a read error may be behind it. The DNA for the CDR3 is TGTGCCAGGAGTTACCTTGGCAGTAGCGGGAGGGCGGCGTTCTTC. Its protein is CARSYLGSSGRAAFF. The chain has TRBV6-5 and TRBJ2-1, with 11 bases that match TRBD2. This CDR3 has 15 residues. The germline V gene has CDR1 MNHEY and CDR2 SVGAGI.